The sequence of this T cell receptor beta chain was determined in a study of CD8 T cells in Susac syndrome. Study overall: Patients with Susac syndrome had blood drawn and were at that point therapy-naive, on corticosteroids, or on intravenous immunoglobulin alone. General study points: The CD4+ T cell repertoire of patients with Susac syndrome showed no detectable clonal expansion.

The sequenced target, TCR beta, came from blood CD8+ and CD4+ T cells. CD8+ and CD4+ T cells were negatively isolated; TEMRA cells were FACS-enriched. RNA in amounts of roughly 0.5 to 1 ug was reverse transcribed with random hexamers. TCRdb fed the immunoSEQ multiplex PCR reads into MiXCR, producing one record per CDR3 protein. The repertoire holds 150,000 to 200,000 distinct CDR3 sequences, with 91% as singletons. As for this clonotype: What it binds is unknown.

This clonotype originated in a human donor with Susac syndrome. The sequenced material came from CD4+ T cells from PBMCs.

CDR3 DNA sequence: TGTGCCAGCTCCCGTCGGGCGGGAGTAGCTGCAGATACGCAGTATTTT. Residues: CASSRRAGVAADTQYF. This chain links TRBV18 with TRBJ2-3, with 7 nucleotides matching TRBD2. The germline V gene has CDR1 KGHSH and CDR2 LQKENI. CDR3 length: 16 amino acids. With V trimmed by 6 bases and J by 4 bases, 13 bases remained unmatched.